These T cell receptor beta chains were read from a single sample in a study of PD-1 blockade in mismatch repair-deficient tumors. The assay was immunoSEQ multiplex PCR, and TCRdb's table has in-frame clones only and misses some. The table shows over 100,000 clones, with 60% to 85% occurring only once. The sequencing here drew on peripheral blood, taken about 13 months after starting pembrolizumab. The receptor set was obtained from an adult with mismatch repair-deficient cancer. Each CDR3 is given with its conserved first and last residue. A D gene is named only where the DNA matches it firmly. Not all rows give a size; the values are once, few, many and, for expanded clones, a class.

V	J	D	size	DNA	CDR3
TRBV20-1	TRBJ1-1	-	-	TGCAGTGCTCCTCAGAACACTGAAGCTTTCTTT	CSAPQNTEAFF
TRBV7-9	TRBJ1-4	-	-	TGTGCCAGCAGCCTGATGGACACAGATAATGAAAAACTGTTTTTT	CASSLMDTDNEKLFF
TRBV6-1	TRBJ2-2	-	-	TGTGCCAGCAGATCGGACCTGAACACCGGGGAGCTGTTTTTT	CASRSDLNTGELFF
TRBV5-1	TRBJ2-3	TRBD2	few	TGCGCCAGCAGCCCCACTAGCGGCGGGGGGGCAGATACGCAGTATTTT	CASSPTSGGGADTQYF
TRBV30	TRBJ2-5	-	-	TGTGCCTGGTCCGGGCCTCAAGAGACCCAGTACTTC	CAWSGPQETQYF
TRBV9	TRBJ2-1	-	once	TGTGCCAGCAGCACCGTGGGGACTTCTGGTGAGCAGTTCTTC	CASSTVGTSGEQFF
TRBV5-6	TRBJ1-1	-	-	TGTGCCAGCAGCTTGGGAACGCGGACTGAAGCTTTCTTT	CASSLGTRTEAFF
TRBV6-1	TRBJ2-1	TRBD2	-	TGTGCCAGCAGGAGACGACTAGCGGGAGAGGGAGAGCAGTTCTTC	CASRRRLAGEGEQFF
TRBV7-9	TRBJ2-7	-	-	TGTGCCAGCAGCTTCTCTAGCGTTACCTACGAGCAGTACTTC	CASSFSSVTYEQYF
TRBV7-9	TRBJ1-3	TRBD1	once	TGTGCCAGCAGCCGGGACAGCAACACCATATATTTT	CASSRDSNTIYF
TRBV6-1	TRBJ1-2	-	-	TGTGCCAGCAACTACGACAGCACTAACTATGGCTACACCTTC	CASNYDSTNYGYTF
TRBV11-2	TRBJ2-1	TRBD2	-	TGTGCCAGCAGCCCTATAGCGGGAATCACCTACAATGAGCAGTTCTTC	CASSPIAGITYNEQFF
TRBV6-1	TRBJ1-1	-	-	TGTGCCAGCAGTGGAGACAGAACTGAAGCTTTCTTT	CASSGDRTEAFF
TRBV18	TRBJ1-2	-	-	TGTGCCAGCTCACCACCCAAGGAACAAGATGGCTACACCTTC	CASSPPKEQDGYTF
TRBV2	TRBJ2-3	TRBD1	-	TGTGCCAGCAGTATGACAGGGGAAGATACGCAGTATTTT	CASSMTGEDTQYF
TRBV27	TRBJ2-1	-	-	TGTGCCAGCAGTTTTGGAGGTATCTACAATGAGCAGTTCTTC	CASSFGGIYNEQFF
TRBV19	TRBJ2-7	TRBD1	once	TGTGCCAGTAGTATAACCCCCGACAGGGTGAACGAGCAGTACTTC	CASSITPDRVNEQYF
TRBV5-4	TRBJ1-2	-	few	TGTGCCAGCAGCCCGGACAGATCAAACTATGGCTACACCTTC	CASSPDRSNYGYTF
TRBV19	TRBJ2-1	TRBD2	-	TGTGCCAGCCGACTAGCGGGAGGGCTCGGTGAGCAGTTCTTC	CASRLAGGLGEQFF
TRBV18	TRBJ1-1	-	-	TGTGCCAGCTCACCTAAGGACAGCCACACTGAAGCTTTCTTT	CASSPKDSHTEAFF
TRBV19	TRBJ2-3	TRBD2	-	TGTGCCAGTGCGAGACGACTAGCGGGAGGTAGCACAGATACGCAGTATTTT	CASARRLAGGSTDTQYF
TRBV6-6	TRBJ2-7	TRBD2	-	TGTGCCAGCAGTTACGGGGTAGCGGGAGACTACGAGCAGTACTTC	CASSYGVAGDYEQYF
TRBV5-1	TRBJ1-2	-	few	TGCGCCAGCAGCGTACAGGGTGACTATGGCTACACCTTC	CASSVQGDYGYTF
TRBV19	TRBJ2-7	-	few	TGTGCCAGTAGTATAGAAGAGGGAGGATCCTACGAGCAGTACTTC	CASSIEEGGSYEQYF
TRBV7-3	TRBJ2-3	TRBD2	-	TGTGCCAGCAGCTCAGACCCTAGCGGCCGCGGGGCAGATACGCAGTATTTT	CASSSDPSGRGADTQYF
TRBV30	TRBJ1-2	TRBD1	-	TGTGCCTGGAGTGTACAGGGGGCGGCTGGCTACACCTTC	CAWSVQGAAGYTF
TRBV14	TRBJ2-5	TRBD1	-	TGTGCCAGCAGCCATCCCGGGACAGGGGTCCCGGGGACCCAGTACTTC	CASSHPGTGVPGTQYF
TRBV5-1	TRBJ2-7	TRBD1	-	TGCGCCAGCAGCACTACCGGGACAGGGGGTGAGCAGTACTTC	CASSTTGTGGEQYF
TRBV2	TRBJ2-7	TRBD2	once	TGTGCCAGCAGAGCTAGCGGGAGTGTTTCCTACGAGCAGTACTTC	CASRASGSVSYEQYF
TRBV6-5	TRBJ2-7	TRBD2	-	TGTGCCAGCAAACCCGGGACTATGCTTTACGAGCAGTACTTC	CASKPGTMLYEQYF
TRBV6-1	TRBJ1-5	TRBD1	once	TGTGCCAGCAGTGAGGAGACAGGGGTGCAGCCCCAGCATTTT	CASSEETGVQPQHF
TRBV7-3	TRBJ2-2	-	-	TGTGCCAGCAGCTCCGGACTCACCGGGGAGCTGTTTTTT	CASSSGLTGELFF
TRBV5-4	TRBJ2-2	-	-	TGTGCCAGCAGCTTGTTCGGCGGGTCTAACACCGGGGAGCTGTTTTTT	CASSLFGGSNTGELFF
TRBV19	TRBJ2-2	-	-	TGTGCCAGTAACGCCGGGACAACGAACACCGGGGAGCTGTTTTTT	CASNAGTTNTGELFF
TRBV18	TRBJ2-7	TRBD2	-	TGTGCCAGCTCACCCCCGGGACTAGGTCGCGAGCAGTACTTC	CASSPPGLGREQYF
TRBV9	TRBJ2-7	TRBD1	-	TGTGCCAGCAGCGTAGAGGCAGGGGGCTCGTGGTTAACCGAGCAGTACTTC	CASSVEAGGSWLTEQYF
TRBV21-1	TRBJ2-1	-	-	TGTGCCAGCAGCTATCAGCGGGACTTCTACTACAATGAGCAGTTCTTC	CASSYQRDFYYNEQFF